This T cell receptor (beta chain) is from a study of CD8+CD57+ T cells in acquired aplastic anemia. V lost 1 base and J lost 0, with 8 bases in between. From germline, CDR1 is LGHDT and CDR2 YNNKEL (reference sequence). The CDR3 runs to 15 residues. This clonotype was recorded many times. Genomic DNA templated the TCR beta VDJ and CDR3 profiling. TCRdb reprocessed the reads with MiXCR, giving one entry per CDR3 protein. The profile covers around 150,000 distinct CDR3 sequences, with roughly 43% appearing a single time and approximately 3% taken by the ten largest. All patients picked for sequencing had shown, by flow cytometry, an expansion of CD8+CD57+ cells. The diagnosis in all patients was severe acquired aplastic anemia. Blood was sampled before the patients had received any therapy.

The TCR comes from a human donor with aplastic anemia. The rearrangement joins TRBV3-1 to TRBJ2-3; D not certain. Sequencing input: sorted CD4+, CD8+, or CD8+CD57+ T cells (not recorded which) from PBMCs. CDR3: CASSQAHPSTDTQYF. CDR3 nucleotide sequence: TGTGCCAGCAGCCAAGCGCATCCTAGCACAGATACGCAGTATTTT.